The clone carrying this T cell receptor beta chain qualifies as medium-sized. Its target is not known. The data were obtained in a study of vaccination and CD4 T cells after COVID-19. Study as a whole: Post-COVID samples had a sampling time that fell a median approximately 93 days after diagnosis (range 35 to 161).

With the Oncomine TCR Beta short-read assay, DNA from cultured CD4+ T cells was sequenced. TCRdb used MiXCR to reprocess the PCR reads, holding one entry per CDR3 protein. The sample shows fewer than 13,000 distinct CDR3 sequences, about 45% of them seen only once. Noted treatment: approximately nine-day PBMC culture with coronavirus spike peptide pools or control peptides (ViraFEST assay). Patients returned positive PCR results between March and December 2020, earlier than US Alpha, Beta and Delta variants. V shed 1 base, J shed 4 bases, and the junction held 5 bases outside the gene matches. This CDR3 region has 16 residues. The germline V gene has CDR1 MNHEY and CDR2 SVGAGI.

This receptor was identified in a human donor who had recovered from COVID-19. Sequenced sample: CD4+ T cells from blood, cultured in vitro. The chain links TRBV6-5 to TRBJ1-2; 11 bases align to TRBD1. In nucleotides, the CDR3 is TGTGCCAGCAGTTACTTGCGGACAGGGGGCGGCTATGGCTACACCTTC. Protein sequence: CASSYLRTGGGYGYTF.